Presented here are 16 T cell receptor beta chains from one specimen sequenced in a study of read filtering for tumor transcriptome and immune sequencing. Molecular barcoded adaptors covering alpha/delta and beta/gamma chains were used on 400 to 450 ng RNA. TCRdb re-called the reads through MiXCR, storing one row per CDR3 protein. The table shows tens of thousands of distinct CDR3 sequences, with around 15% occurring only once. Sequencing was performed on a population of CD138-negative cells sorted from bone marrow. All receptors come from a donor at least 40 years old with multiple myeloma.

This clonotype was recorded many times. The chain employs TRBV7-8 and TRBJ1-5, with TRBD1 as a possible D gene (5 bases). V gave up 5 bases and J gave up 5 bases, with 16 bases separating them. The germline V gene has CDR1 SGHVS and CDR2 FQNEAQ. The CDR3 is made up of 15 amino acids. CDR3 bases: TGTGCCAGCAGCGGCGGGACCGCGGGGGATCAGCCCCAGCATTTT. Residues: CASSGGTAGDQPQHF.

This clonotype was found a few times. V gene TRBV19 combines with J gene TRBJ2-1; 10 bases agree with TRBD1. V lost 5 bases and J lost 6; bases outside the gene matches: 7. The CDR3 loop spans 15 amino acids. Germline V gene lookup returns CDR1 LNHDA and CDR2 SQIVND (reference sequence). The CDR3 DNA reads as TGTGCCAGTAGTGTCGAAAGGACAGGGGGCAATGAGCAGTTCTTC. Its protein is CASSVERTGGNEQFF.

This clonotype was picked up many times. The chain couples TRBV20-1 to TRBJ2-1, with D uncertain. The germline gives CDR1 DFQATT, CDR2 SNEGSKA (reference sequence). Trimming shortened V by 3 bases and J by 4 bases, and 7 bases separated the two germline ends. The CDR3 loop spans 12 amino acids. The CDR3 region is CSASESYNEQFF. The CDR3 DNA follows: TGCAGTGCTAGTGAGTCTTACAATGAGCAGTTCTTC.

This clonotype was seen at least ten times. The chain uses TRBV6-2 or TRBV6-3 and TRBJ2-7; TRBD1 matches at 8 bases. From germline, CDR1 is MNHEY and CDR2 SVGEGT. Trimming cost V 2 bases and J 2 bases; bases outside gene matches: 8. The CDR3 is made up of 16 amino acids. DNA for the CDR3: TGTGCCAGCAGTTACGGCCCGGGACAGGAGACCTACGAGCAGTACTTC. This encodes CASSYGPGQETYEQYF.

This clonotype occurred many times. The rearrangement joins TRBV4-3 to TRBJ1-1; 8 nucleotides agree with TRBD1. The length of the CDR3 is 18 residues. The germline gives CDR1 LGHNA, CDR2 YSLEER. V dropped 1 base and J dropped 1; count of bases not matched to a gene: 11. CDR3 residues: CASSQGIGTGTGNTEAFF. For the CDR3, the DNA is TGCGCCAGCAGCCAAGGGATAGGAACCGGGACAGGGAACACTGAAGCTTTCTTT.

As for this clonotype: In this CDR3 the conserved last residue, phenylalanine or tryptophan, is missing, so a read error is likely. The chain is built from TRBV20-1 and TRBJ2-5; TRBD2 aligns across 9 bases. V shed 1 base, J shed 4 bases, and the junction held 4 bases outside the gene matches. The CDR3 totals 14 residues. From germline, CDR1 is DFQATT and CDR2 SNEGSKA (reference sequence). The chain's CDR3 is CSARGASGVETQYL. The CDR3 bases are TGCAGTGCTAGAGGGGCTAGCGGGGTAGAGACCCAGTACCTC.

There are a few counts of this clonotype. This may stem from a read error, because a much larger clone lies one nucleotide away. J is TRBJ1-1 and V is TRBV20-1, with 7 bases matching TRBD1. Germline V gene data show CDR1 as DFQATT and CDR2 as SNEGSKA (reference sequence). Germline trimming cut 8 bases from V and 6 bases from J; bases unmatched to any gene: 12. The CDR3 extends over 13 amino acids. This CDR3 reads CSPTQGMGAEAFF. The CDR3 bases are TGCAGTCCAACACAGGGGATGGGCGCTGAAGCTTTCTTT.

This clonotype has at least ten counts. The junction does not match germline at one end; this may be a read error. V usage is TRBV2 and J usage is TRBJ2-1; 10 bases are a match to TRBD2. This CDR3 contains 15 residues. Germline CDR1 reads SNHLY; CDR2 reads FYNNEI. The DNA of the CDR3 is TGTGCCAGCAGCGAAGCGGGAGGGGCGTACAATGAGCAGTTCTTC. It specifies CASSEAGGAYNEQFF.

This clonotype has a count of ten or more. The gene calls are TRBV20-1 and TRBJ2-1, with 7 bases identical to TRBD2. There are 14 residues in the CDR3. The ends lost 3 bases at V and 3 bases at J; junction bases unmatched: 5. Looked up from germline, CDR1 is DFQATT and CDR2 is SNEGSKA (reference sequence). The CDR3, as DNA: TGCAGTGCTAGTTGGCGGGAGCGCTACAATGAGCAGTTCTTC. Translating it yields CSASWRERYNEQFF.

This clonotype ranks as medium-sized. The chain has TRBV20-1 and TRBJ1-1; a weak D match, TRBD1 (6 bases). V was pared by 3 bases and J by 3 bases, with 14 bases between. The CDR3 spans 14 residues. CDR1 and CDR2 (germline): DFQATT, SNEGSKA (reference sequence). Here the CDR3 reads CSASQGIGDTEAFF. The CDR3 bases are TGCAGTGCTAGCCAGGGGATAGGGGACACTGAAGCTTTCTTT.

This clonotype was counted many times. The chain carries TRBV29-1 and TRBJ2-5; D possibly uses TRBD1 or TRBD2 (5 bases each). Trimming cost V 7 bases and J 5 bases, with 17 bases left between them. Germline V CDR1 and CDR2: SQVTM, ANQGSEA. There are 13 residues in the CDR3. The CDR3 is CSAQGAGRETQYF. The CDR3 DNA sequence: TGCAGCGCCCAAGGGGCGGGTAGGGAGACCCAGTACTTC.

This clonotype was seen more than once but under ten times. This rearrangement joins TRBV7-9 to TRBJ2-5; D gene unclear. Trimming pared 0 bases from V and 5 bases from J, leaving 10 bases between. This CDR3 comprises 14 residues. CDR1 is SEHNR and CDR2 is FQNEAQ in the germline V gene (reference sequence). DNA for the CDR3: TGTGCCAGCAGCTTAGCTACACCTCGGGAGACCCAGTACTTC. Translation gives CASSLATPRETQYF.

This clonotype has at least ten counts. The V call is TRBV28, the J call TRBJ1-4; D remains ambiguous. V was trimmed by 2 bases and J by 8 bases, leaving 9 bases between them. CDR1 is MDHEN, CDR2 SYDVKM, per germline. The length of the CDR3 is 13 residues. The CDR3 DNA reads as TGTGCCAGCAGTTTAGTGGGAAACGAAAAACTGTTTTTT. Amino acid sequence: CASSLVGNEKLFF.

This clonotype was found many times. The V gene is TRBV7-9, the J gene TRBJ2-2; possibly TRBD1 for D (7 bases). Looked up from germline, CDR1 is SEHNR and CDR2 is FQNEAQ (reference sequence). V was trimmed by 7 bases and J by 5 bases, leaving 26 bases between them. The CDR3 spans 18 residues. This CDR3 is CASNWDRRIRERTGELFF. DNA of the CDR3: TGTGCCAGCAACTGGGACAGAAGGATACGGGAGAGGACCGGGGAGCTGTTTTTT.

This clonotype was counted at least ten times. This chain uses TRBV7-9 with TRBJ1-4, with D hard to call. The CDR3 totals 13 residues. V lost 5 bases and J lost 8, with 12 bases in between. Germline V gene sequence: CDR1 SEHNR, CDR2 FQNEAQ (reference sequence). The CDR3 spells CASSPGSLEKLFF. CDR3 DNA sequence: TGTGCCAGCAGCCCGGGGAGTTTGGAAAAACTGTTTTTT.

Concerning this clonotype: A much larger clone lies one base from this, so it may be a read error. J is TRBJ2-3 and V is TRBV6-1; perhaps TRBD2 as D (5 bases). CDR3 length: 17 residues. Germline V CDR1 and CDR2: MNHNS, SASEGT. V was trimmed by 6 bases and J by 2 bases, leaving 21 bases between them. CDR3 nucleotide sequence: TGTGCCAGCAGCGTAATGTTCCGGACTTACAACACAGATACGCAGTATTTT. Translated: CASSVMFRTYNTDTQYF.